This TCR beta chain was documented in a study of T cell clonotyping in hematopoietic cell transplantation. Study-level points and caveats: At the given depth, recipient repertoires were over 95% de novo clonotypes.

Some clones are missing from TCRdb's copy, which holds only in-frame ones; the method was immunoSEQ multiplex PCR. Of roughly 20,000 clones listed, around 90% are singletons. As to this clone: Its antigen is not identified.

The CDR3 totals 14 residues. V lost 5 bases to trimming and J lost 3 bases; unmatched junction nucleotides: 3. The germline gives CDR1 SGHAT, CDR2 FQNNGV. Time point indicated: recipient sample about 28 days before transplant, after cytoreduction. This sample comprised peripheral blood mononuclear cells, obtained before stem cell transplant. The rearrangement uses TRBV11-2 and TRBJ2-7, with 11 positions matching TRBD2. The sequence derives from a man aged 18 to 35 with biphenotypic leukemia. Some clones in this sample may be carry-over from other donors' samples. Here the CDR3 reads CASSTGTSGYEQYF. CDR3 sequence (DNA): TGTGCCAGCAGCACCGGGACTAGCGGCTACGAGCAGTACTTC. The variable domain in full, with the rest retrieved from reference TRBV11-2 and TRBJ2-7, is EAGVAQSPRYKIIEKRQSVAFWCNPISGHATLYWYQQILGQGPKLLIQFQNNGVVDDSQLPKDRFSAERLKGVDSTLKIQPAKLEDSAVYLCASSTGTSGYEQYFGPGTRLTVT.